One sample yielded the 21 T cell receptor beta chains listed below, sequenced in a study of identical twins (dated by TCRdb to the mid-2010s). The library was generated by 5' RACE. The sequencer was an Illumina HiSeq 2000. Using fastp trimming at Q25 and MiXCR clonotype assembly, TCRdb reanalyzed the public sequencing data and kept in-frame beta chains. Every distinct CDR3 protein forms one entry, paired with its most common genes and DNA. Within this sample are approximately 690,000 distinct CDR3 sequences, with 6.1% of them counted one time only. Together, the top ten hold 1.5% to 2% of the sample. The sample was naive T cells sorted from blood. What this sample's cell subset or site label stands for: cells isolated with a human naive T-cell isolation kit. Receptors originate from a man between 18 and 35 years old in good health.

This chain links TRBV5-5 with TRBJ1-6, with unresolved D. The CDR3 is 16 amino acids. With 5 bases removed from V and 10 bases from J, the gap between germline ends came to 22 bases. CDR1 and CDR2 from the germline V gene are SGHKS and YYEKEE (reference sequence). The CDR3 DNA follows: TGTGCCAGCAGACTGGCGCTGGCGCGCTCTGGGTCACCCCTCCACTTT. It specifies CASRLALARSGSPLHF.

This clonotype showed up many times. The rearrangement links TRBV27 to TRBJ2-1; D tentatively reads TRBD1 or TRBD2 (5 bases each). V was clipped by 3 bases and J by 0 bases, with 9 bases between them. The CDR3 contains 15 residues. CDR1 is MNHEY and CDR2 is SMNVEV in the germline V gene (reference sequence). The CDR3 here is CASSFLGGSYNEQFF. In DNA, the CDR3 is TGTGCCAGCAGTTTTCTTGGGGGCTCCTACAATGAGCAGTTCTTC.

The J gene is TRBJ2-5, the V gene TRBV20-1; D is uncertain. Germline V CDR1 and CDR2: DFQATT, SNEGSKA (reference sequence). This CDR3 has 13 amino acids. The V and J ends lost 3 bases and 5 bases respectively, with 13 bases between them. CDR3 coding DNA: TGCAGTGCTAGCCTGGTGGTCCGGGAGACCCAGTACTTC. It translates to CSASLVVRETQYF.

In this sample, this clonotype turned up a few times. The chain carries TRBV20-1 and TRBJ2-3; 9 nucleotides align to TRBD1. This CDR3 has 15 residues. CDR1 and CDR2 from the germline V gene are DFQATT and SNEGSKA (reference sequence). The J segment lost 2 bases and the V segment lost 5 bases, leaving 8 bases of the junction unmatched. CDR3 DNA: TGCAGTGCTCTGGACAGGGGATCTTCCACAGATACGCAGTATTTT. Protein product: CSALDRGSSTDTQYF.

V is TRBV3-1 and J is TRBJ2-7, with D unresolved. CDR3 size: 12 residues. Per germline, CDR1 LGHDT and CDR2 YNNKEL (reference sequence). V was cut by 2 bases and J by 6 bases, with 8 bases left in between. CDR3: CASSQFSGEQYF. CDR3 nucleotide sequence: TGTGCCAGCAGCCAATTCTCGGGCGAGCAGTACTTC.

The sample holds many counts of this clonotype. This chain links TRBV5-1 with TRBJ1-1; a weak D match, TRBD1 (5 bases). This CDR3 spans 14 amino acids. V lost 2 bases and J lost 5, with 13 bases in between. The germline V gene has CDR1 SGHRS and CDR2 YFSETQ. The CDR3 protein is CASSFTGGETEAFF. DNA of the CDR3: TGCGCCAGCAGCTTCACCGGGGGGGAAACTGAAGCTTTCTTT.

This clonotype was seen only once. This chain connects TRBV7-6 to TRBJ2-6, with a possible D match to TRBD1 (6 bases). The V end was cut by 3 bases, the J end by 4 bases, with 13 bases between. The CDR3 is 16 amino acids. CDR1 is SGHVS, CDR2 FNYEAQ, per germline. The CDR3 loop is CASSFAGVEGANVLTF. In DNA form, the CDR3 reads TGTGCCAGCAGCTTTGCAGGGGTGGAGGGGGCCAACGTCCTGACTTTC.

The sample holds many counts of this clonotype. The V gene is TRBV7-9, the J gene TRBJ2-2; 10 positions agree with TRBD2. The CDR3 has 15 residues. Germline lookup yields CDR1 SEHNR and CDR2 FQNEAQ (reference sequence). The V segment lost 5 bases and the J segment 3 bases; nucleotides outside the gene matches: 3. The CDR3 loop reads CASSNLAGDTGELFF. CDR3 nucleotides: TGTGCCAGCAGCAACCTAGCGGGGGACACCGGGGAGCTGTTTTTT.

This clonotype appeared many times. This chain connects TRBV10-3 to TRBJ2-3; perhaps TRBD1 as D (6 bases). This CDR3 is built from 18 residues. CDR1 is ENHRY and CDR2 is SYGVKD in the germline V gene. The V and J ends lost 10 bases and 2 bases respectively, with 28 bases between them. In DNA form, the CDR3 reads TGTGCCACCTTCGGCCCCGAGAACGACAGGCATTACACAGATACGCAGTATTTT. Translating gives CATFGPENDRHYTDTQYF.

In its sample, this clonotype was seen many times. The chain carries TRBV7-6 and TRBJ2-3; unclear D gene. The CDR3 runs to 16 residues. The V and J ends lost 5 bases and 0 bases respectively, with 15 bases between them. Germline lookup yields CDR1 SGHVS and CDR2 FNYEAQ. This CDR3 is CASSLGHMTSTDTQYF. DNA of the CDR3: TGTGCCAGCAGCCTCGGGCATATGACTAGCACAGATACGCAGTATTTT.

The sample holds many counts of this clonotype. CDR3 residues: CASTLEIIAGELFF. The CDR3 DNA follows: TGTGCCAGCACCCTAGAGATTATAGCCGGGGAGCTGTTTTTT. This rearrangement joins TRBV12-3 or TRBV12-4 to TRBJ2-2, with D hard to call. Trimming took off 7 bases at V and 6 bases at J, with 15 bases between the two ends. The CDR3 length is 14 residues.

This clonotype came up many times. This rearrangement joins TRBV6-2 or TRBV6-3 to TRBJ2-5; tentative D call: TRBD2 (6 bases). V dropped 6 bases and J dropped 3 bases, with 17 bases sitting between them. CDR3 length: 15 residues. Germline CDR1 reads MNHEY; CDR2 reads SVGEGT. The DNA for the CDR3 is TGTGCCAGCAGACACCGGCGGCTAGCGAAAGAGACCCAGTACTTC. Protein sequence: CASRHRRLAKETQYF.

This clonotype was observed many times. This chain joins TRBV12-3 or TRBV12-4 and TRBJ2-5, with D hard to call. This CDR3 spans 13 amino acids. V was cut by 5 bases and J by 5 bases, with 12 bases left in between. The CDR3 sequence is CASSPLRRETQYF. Here the CDR3 DNA reads TGTGCCAGCAGTCCCTTGCGTAGGGAGACCCAGTACTTC.

This chain joins TRBV6-2 or TRBV6-3 and TRBJ2-1; 10 nucleotides line up with TRBD2. Germline CDR1 reads MNHEY; CDR2 reads SVGEGT. This CDR3 is 17 amino acids long. The V segment lost 1 base and the J segment 9 bases; nucleotides outside the gene matches: 12. CDR3 DNA sequence: TGTGCCAGCAGTTACTTTTCCTGGCCTAGCGGGAGTGGTGAGCAGTTCTTC. Encoded protein: CASSYFSWPSGSGEQFF.

At least ten counts were recorded for this clonotype. The chain uses TRBV24-1 and TRBJ2-2; D perhaps matches TRBD1 (5 bases). Germline CDR1 KGHDR, CDR2 SFDVKD. V was shortened by 9 bases and J by 7 bases, with 20 bases between the two germline ends. The length of the CDR3 is 15 residues. The CDR3, as DNA: TGTGCCACCCACGCCCCCCGCGAAAGGGGCGGGGAGCTGTTTTTT. It translates to CATHAPRERGGELFF.

This clonotype has more than one count but fewer than ten. The chain links TRBV6-1 to TRBJ2-3, with D perhaps matching TRBD2 (6 bases). This CDR3 comprises 13 residues. V was trimmed by 8 bases and J by 1 base, leaving 10 bases between them. Germline CDR1 MNHNS, CDR2 SASEGT. CDR3: CASGTPGTDTQYF. The CDR3 nucleotides read TGTGCCAGCGGGACTCCCGGCACAGATACGCAGTATTTT.

In its sample, this clonotype was seen a few times. The rearrangement joins TRBV28 to TRBJ2-5; 8 positions agree with TRBD2. Germline CDR1 reads MDHEN; CDR2 reads SYDVKM. CDR3 length: 19 residues. V lost 7 bases and J lost 5; bases outside the gene matches: 24. The CDR3 bases are TGTGCCAGCAATTCCCCCGGAAGTCTAGCGGGCCTCCAGGAGGAGACCCAGTACTTC. The encoded protein is CASNSPGSLAGLQEETQYF.

This clonotype was detected ten times or more. The genes are TRBV3-1 and TRBJ1-4; D might be TRBD1 (5 bases). CDR3 size: 16 residues. Trimming left V 1 base short and J 8 bases short, with 17 bases between. Germline V gene sequence: CDR1 LGHDT, CDR2 YNNKEL (reference sequence). CDR3 coding DNA: TGTGCCAGCAGCCAAGTAAAGGGGCAGGGTGGCGAAAAACTGTTTTTT. Translating gives CASSQVKGQGGEKLFF.

This clonotype has at least ten counts. The chain has TRBV7-2 and TRBJ2-5; D unclear. The CDR3 contains 15 residues. In germline, CDR1 is SGHTA, CDR2 FQGNSA. Trimming left V 6 bases short and J 1 base short, with 15 bases between. The chain's CDR3 is CASRVTWGFQETQYF. In DNA form, the CDR3 reads TGTGCCAGCAGAGTCACGTGGGGATTCCAAGAGACCCAGTACTTC. Full variable domain (missing parts from reference TRBV7-2 and TRBJ2-5): GAGVSQSPSNKVTEKGKDVELRCDPISGHTALYWYRQSLGQGLEFLIYFQGNSAPDKSGLPSDRFSAERTGGSVSTLTIQRTQQEDSAVYLCASRVTWGFQETQYFGPGTRLLVL.

This clonotype was recorded at least ten times. The chain recombines TRBV5-6 with TRBJ2-1; 7 bases map to TRBD2. Trimming cost V 4 bases and J 1 base; bases outside gene matches: 5. The CDR3 consists of 15 residues. The germline CDR1 and CDR2 sequences are SGHDT and YYEEEE. DNA for the CDR3: TGTGCCAGCAGCCTAGGACTAGAGTCCTACAATGAGCAGTTCTTC. Protein sequence: CASSLGLESYNEQFF.

This clonotype was detected a few times. The V call is TRBV6-2 or TRBV6-3, the J call TRBJ2-7; 14 nucleotides agree with TRBD2. The CDR3 covers 13 residues. CDR1 is MNHEY, CDR2 SVGEGT, per germline. V gave up 6 bases and J gave up 10 bases; unmatched junction bases: 5. The CDR3 DNA sequence: TGTGCCAGCAGACGACTAGCGGGAGGGCACCAGTACGTC. Translated, it gives CASRRLAGGHQYV.